This TCR beta chain originates from a study of cytomegalovirus exposure and HLA in healthy donors. To note about this clone: Its antigen is as yet unknown.

Overall study findings and caveats: The authors enumerated around 150 TCR beta chains as linked to cytomegalovirus.

The V and J ends lost 7 bases and 3 bases respectively, with 16 bases between them. Germline V lookup: CDR1 MDHEN, CDR2 SYDVKM. CDR3 length equals 15 residues. PCR involved 60 Vbeta and 13 Jbeta primers. TCRdb's copy holds only in-frame clones and misses some; the assay was immunoSEQ multiplex PCR. The sample holds about 250,000 clones, around 90% seen once. V is TRBV28 and J is TRBJ1-5; D possibly corresponds to TRBD1 (6 bases). The sequence derives from a girl aged 2-10 years in good health and CMV-seronegative. The sequencing sample was made of PBMCs. The CDR3 DNA follows: TGTGCCAGCAACATGCGGGGGGCGAACAATCAGCCCCAGCATTTT. It is translated as CASNMRGANNQPQHF.